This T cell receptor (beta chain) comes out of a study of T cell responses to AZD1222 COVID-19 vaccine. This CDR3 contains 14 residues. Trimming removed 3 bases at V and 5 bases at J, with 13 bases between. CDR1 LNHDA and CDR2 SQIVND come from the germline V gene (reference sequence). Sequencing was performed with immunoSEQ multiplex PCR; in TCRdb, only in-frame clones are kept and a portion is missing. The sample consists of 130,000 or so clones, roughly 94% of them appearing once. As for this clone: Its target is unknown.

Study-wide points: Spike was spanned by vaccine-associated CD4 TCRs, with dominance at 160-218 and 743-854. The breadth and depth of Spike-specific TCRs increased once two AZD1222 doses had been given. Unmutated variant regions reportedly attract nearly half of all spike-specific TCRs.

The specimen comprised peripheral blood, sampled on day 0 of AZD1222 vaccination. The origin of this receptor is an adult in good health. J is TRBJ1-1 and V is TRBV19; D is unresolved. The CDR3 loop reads CASSIKGKLTEAFF. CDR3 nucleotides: TGTGCCAGTAGTATTAAGGGTAAATTGACTGAAGCTTTCTTT. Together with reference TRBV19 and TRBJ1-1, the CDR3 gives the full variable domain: DGGITQSPKYLFRKEGQNVTLSCEQNLNHDAMYWYRQDPGQGLRLIYYSQIVNDFQKGDIAEGYSVSREKKESFPLTVTSAQKNPTAFYLCASSIKGKLTEAFFGQGTRLTVV.